These 21 T cell receptor beta chains came from one sample sequenced in a study of blood T cell repertoires in COVID-19. The assay was immunoSEQ multiplex PCR, and TCRdb's table has in-frame clones only and misses some. Here the sample spans about 200,000 clones, around 83% being singletons. The source material was peripheral blood. The receptors shown here come from a human donor in a cohort sampled during active COVID-19.

This clone occurred a few times. V and J are TRBV7-9 and TRBJ2-7, with TRBD1 as a possible D gene (7 bases). Germline lookup yields CDR1 SEHNR and CDR2 FQNEAQ (reference sequence). The length of the CDR3 is 13 residues. Trimming pared 3 bases from V and 13 bases from J, leaving 19 bases between. For the CDR3, the DNA is TGTGCCAGCAGCTTCGACTCTGACAGGGAGGTCTACTTC. Its translation: CASSFDSDREVYF.

The V gene is TRBV5-1, the J gene TRBJ1-1; 10 bases fit TRBD1. Trimming cost V 4 bases and J 1 base; bases outside gene matches: 4. The CDR3 is made up of 15 amino acids. Germline V gives CDR1 SGHRS, CDR2 YFSETQ. CDR3 in amino acids: CASSRQGAANTEAFF. The CDR3 region has the DNA TGCGCCAGCAGCCGACAGGGGGCAGCGAACACTGAAGCTTTCTTT.

The J gene is TRBJ2-1, the V gene TRBV14; TRBD2 matches at 7 bases. Germline assignment: CDR1 SGHDN and CDR2 FVKESK. The V and J ends lost 0 bases and 0 bases, in that order; junction bases with no gene match: 5. The CDR3 has 17 amino acids. CDR3 nucleotide sequence: TGTGCCAGCAGCCAAGAAAGGAGCGGGAACTCCTACAATGAGCAGTTCTTC. Translated: CASSQERSGNSYNEQFF. The full variable domain, its missing parts supplied by reference TRBV14 and TRBJ2-1, is EAGVTQFPSHSVIEKGQTVTLRCDPISGHDNLYWYRRVMGKEIKFLLHFVKESKQDESGMPNNRFLAERTGGTYSTLKVQPAELEDSGVYFCASSQERSGNSYNEQFFGPGTRLTVL.

The chain employs TRBV19 and TRBJ1-3, with 7 bases that match TRBD1. Trimming removed 7 bases from V and 4 bases from J; junction bases left unmatched: 7. CDR1 and CDR2 from the germline V gene are LNHDA and SQIVND (reference sequence). The CDR3 has 14 amino acids. The CDR3 spells CASTATGMGNTIYF. DNA for the CDR3: TGTGCCAGTACCGCGACAGGGATGGGAAACACCATATATTTT.

The chain joins TRBV5-1 to TRBJ1-3, with TRBD1 as a possible D gene (5 bases). Germline V gene lookup returns CDR1 SGHRS and CDR2 YFSETQ. V was clipped by 4 bases and J by 4 bases, with 18 bases between them. The CDR3 length is 16 residues. This CDR3 is CASSMAGTGAGNTIYF. Written as DNA, the CDR3 is TGCGCCAGCAGCATGGCGGGGACGGGAGCCGGAAACACCATATATTTT.

The chain uses TRBV2 and TRBJ2-5, with 13 nucleotides matching TRBD2. There are 16 residues in the CDR3. The V gene end was trimmed by 6 bases and the J gene end by 4 bases; junction bases not matched to a gene: 8. CDR1 is SNHLY and CDR2 is FYNNEI in the germline V gene. CDR3: CASSPGLAGVVETQYF. CDR3 DNA sequence: TGTGCCAGCAGCCCCGGACTAGCGGGAGTGGTAGAGACCCAGTACTTC.

The chain links TRBV15 to TRBJ2-1; possible D gene TRBD2, 5 bases. Trimming cost V 3 bases and J 10 bases, with 13 bases left between them. CDR1 is LNHNV, CDR2 YYDKDF, per germline (reference sequence). The CDR3 contains 13 residues. The DNA for the CDR3 is TGTGCCACCAGCAGCCTGCGGGCGGCGGAGCAGTTCTTC. Translating gives CATSSLRAAEQFF.

The CDR3 region is CASNTGALAKNIQYF. In DNA form, the CDR3 reads TGTGCCAGTAACACGGGAGCTTTGGCCAAAAACATTCAGTACTTC. The chain recombines TRBV19 with TRBJ2-4; a weak D match, TRBD2 (6 bases). Deletions cut 7 bases from V and 1 base from J, with 14 bases between. There are 15 residues in the CDR3. The V gene's germline CDR1 is LNHDA and CDR2 SQIVND (reference sequence). Combining the CDR3 with reference TRBV19 and TRBJ2-4 gives the whole variable domain DGGITQSPKYLFRKEGQNVTLSCEQNLNHDAMYWYRQDPGQGLRLIYYSQIVNDFQKGDIAEGYSVSREKKESFPLTVTSAQKNPTAFYLCASNTGALAKNIQYFGAGTRLSVL.

This clone was seen only a few times. The chain carries TRBV28 and TRBJ1-3; 7 nucleotides agree with TRBD1. V was clipped by 3 bases and J by 0 bases; unmatched bases: 2. Germline V CDR1 and CDR2: MDHEN, SYDVKM. The CDR3 has 15 residues. The DNA of the CDR3 is TGTGCCAGCAGTTTGGGGACAGACTCTGGAAACACCATATATTTT. Translation gives CASSLGTDSGNTIYF.

The chain carries TRBV2 and TRBJ2-7; 11 nucleotides agree with TRBD2. The germline gives CDR1 SNHLY, CDR2 FYNNEI. J lost 5 bases, V lost 6 bases, and 6 bases had no gene match. This CDR3 contains 14 residues. The CDR3: CASRATSGSDEQYF. The CDR3 DNA reads as TGTGCCAGCAGGGCTACTAGCGGGAGTGACGAGCAGTACTTC. Based on the CDR3 plus reference TRBV2 and TRBJ2-7, the full variable domain is EPEVTQTPSHQVTQMGQEVILRCVPISNHLYFYWYRQILGQKVEFLVSFYNNEISEKSEIFDDQFSVERPDGSNFTLKIRSTKLEDSAMYFCASRATSGSDEQYFGPGTRLTVT.

The chain recombines TRBV28 with TRBJ2-5; 11 bases match TRBD2. This CDR3 is 17 amino acids long. Germline trimming cut 6 bases from V and 6 bases from J; bases unmatched to any gene: 15. Germline V gene sequence: CDR1 MDHEN, CDR2 SYDVKM. The CDR3 loop reads CASRYPSLAGGNQTQYF. The CDR3 DNA reads as TGTGCCAGCAGGTATCCCTCCCTAGCGGGAGGAAATCAGACCCAGTACTTC. Full variable domain (outside the CDR3, taken from reference TRBV28 and TRBJ2-5): DVKVTQSSRYLVKRTGEKVFLECVQDMDHENMFWYRQDPGLGLRLIYFSYDVKMKEKGDIPEGYSVSREKKERFSLILESASTNQTSMYLCASRYPSLAGGNQTQYFGPGTRLLVL.

This clone was recorded once. The genes are TRBV10-2 and TRBJ1-3; D possibly corresponds to TRBD1 (5 bases). The CDR3 sequence is 11 residues long. The germline V gene has CDR1 WSHSY and CDR2 SAAADI. CDR3 residues: CAGASGNTIYF. For the CDR3, the DNA is TGCGCTGGGGCCTCTGGAAACACCATATATTTT.

The gene calls are TRBV4-1 and TRBJ1-5; 7 bases line up with TRBD1. The V gene's germline CDR1 is MGHRA and CDR2 YSYEKL. There are 17 residues in the CDR3. Trimming took 1 base from V and 6 from J; bases not matched to a gene: 12. CDR3 sequence (DNA): TGCGCCAGCAGCCAAGGGGCCGCTACAGGGGCAGGTCAGCCCCAGCATTTT. As protein: CASSQGAATGAGQPQHF.

This clone turned up a few times. The CDR3 here is CASSPRVNAYNEQFF. The CDR3 nucleotides read TGTGCCAGCTCACCCAGGGTTAACGCCTACAATGAGCAGTTCTTC. This chain links TRBV18 with TRBJ2-1; TRBD1 is a possible D gene (5 bases). This CDR3 is 15 amino acids long. V lost 3 bases and J lost 2, with 11 bases in between. Per the germline V gene, CDR1 is KGHSH and CDR2 is LQKENI.

This chain connects TRBV7-2 to TRBJ2-5; 8 bases map to TRBD2. Germline values: CDR1 SGHTA, CDR2 FQGNSA. The CDR3 has 16 residues. The J segment lost 1 base and the V segment lost 0 bases, leaving 4 bases of the junction unmatched. CDR3 DNA: TGTGCCAGCAGCTTAGCTGGAGCGGGAGTCCAAGAGACCCAGTACTTC. Amino acid sequence: CASSLAGAGVQETQYF.

The chain uses TRBV19 and TRBJ1-6; D is uncertain. V was cut by 3 bases and J by 9 bases, with 15 bases left in between. CDR1 is LNHDA, CDR2 SQIVND, per germline (reference sequence). The CDR3 has 15 residues. The CDR3 sequence is CASSIVAGVTSPLHF. CDR3 coding DNA: TGTGCCAGTAGTATTGTGGCGGGAGTGACTTCACCCCTCCACTTT.

This sequence joins TRBV5-1 and TRBJ2-7, with 9 bases identical to TRBD1. Germline loops: CDR1 SGHRS, CDR2 YFSETQ. V lost 2 bases and J lost 7; bases outside the gene matches: 4. CDR3 size: 13 residues. The CDR3 bases are TGCGCCAGCAGCTTACAGGGGGCAAGGGAGCAGTACTTC. Amino acid sequence: CASSLQGAREQYF.

As concerns this clone: The sample contains more than one DNA sequence encoding this CDR3. This rearrangement joins TRBV7-9 to TRBJ1-2; the match to TRBD1 covers 9 bases. CDR1 is SEHNR and CDR2 is FQNEAQ in the germline V gene (reference sequence). V gave up 3 bases and J gave up 4 bases; unmatched junction bases: 0. The CDR3 consists of 13 residues. In DNA form, the CDR3 reads TGTGCCAGCAGCTTGGGACAGGGCTATGGCTACACCTTC. Translating gives CASSLGQGYGYTF.

V and J are TRBV5-1 and TRBJ1-6; D unresolved. The germline CDR1 and CDR2 sequences are SGHRS and YFSETQ. The CDR3 is 15 amino acids. V was clipped by 0 bases and J by 7 bases, with 11 bases between them. The CDR3 sequence is CASSLVPGGNSPLHF. The CDR3 DNA sequence: TGCGCCAGCAGCTTGGTTCCAGGAGGAAATTCACCCCTCCACTTT.

The chain couples TRBV6-6 to TRBJ2-1, with 10 bases fitting TRBD2. The trim removed 5 bases at V and 0 bases at J, leaving 4 bases unmatched. The CDR3 contains 16 residues. Germline V CDR1 and CDR2: MNHNY, SVGAGI (reference sequence). The CDR3 loop reads CASSRLAGDSYNEQFF. CDR3 in DNA: TGTGCCAGCAGTCGTCTAGCGGGGGACTCCTACAATGAGCAGTTCTTC.

V is TRBV9 and J is TRBJ2-1; D not certain. Trimming left V 1 base short and J 0 bases short, with 8 bases between. This CDR3 has 15 amino acids. Germline values: CDR1 SGDLS, CDR2 YYNGEE. The CDR3 DNA reads TGTGCCAGCAGCGTACAGGTAAGCTCCTACAATGAGCAGTTCTTC. It codes for CASSVQVSSYNEQFF.